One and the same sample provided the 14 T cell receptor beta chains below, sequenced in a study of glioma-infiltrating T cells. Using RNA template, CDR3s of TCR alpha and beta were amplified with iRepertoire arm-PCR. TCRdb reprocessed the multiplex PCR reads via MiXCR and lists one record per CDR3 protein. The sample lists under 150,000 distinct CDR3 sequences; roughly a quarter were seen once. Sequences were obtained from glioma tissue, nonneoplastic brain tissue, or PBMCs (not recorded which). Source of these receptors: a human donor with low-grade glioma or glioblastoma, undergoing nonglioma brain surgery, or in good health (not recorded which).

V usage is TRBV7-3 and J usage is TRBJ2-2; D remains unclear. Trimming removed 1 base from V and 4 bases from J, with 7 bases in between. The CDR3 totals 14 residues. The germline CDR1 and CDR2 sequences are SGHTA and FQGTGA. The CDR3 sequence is CASSLNLGTGELFF. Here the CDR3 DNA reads TGTGCCAGCAGCTTAAACTTAGGCACCGGGGAGCTGTTTTTT.

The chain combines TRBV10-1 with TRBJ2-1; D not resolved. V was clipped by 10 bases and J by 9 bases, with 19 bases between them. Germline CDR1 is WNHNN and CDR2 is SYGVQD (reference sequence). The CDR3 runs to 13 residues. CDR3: CATKEVQHGEQFF. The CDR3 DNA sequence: TGCGCCACTAAAGAGGTCCAGCATGGTGAGCAGTTCTTC.

CDR3 sequence reads: CASRTGQTNTEAFF. CDR3 in DNA: TGTGCCAGTAGAACTGGACAAACGAACACTGAAGCTTTCTTT. The J gene is TRBJ1-1, the V gene TRBV19; D is possibly TRBD1 (5 bases). Between the trimmed V and J ends, which lost 6 bases and 1 base, there was a span of 12 bases. This CDR3 spans 14 amino acids. Germline assignment: CDR1 LNHDA and CDR2 SQIVND (reference sequence).

The CDR3 loop reads CASSQPGSGGEQYV. CDR3 DNA: TGCGCCAGCAGCCAGCCGGGCTCGGGGGGCGAGCAGTACGTC. This chain uses TRBV5-1 with TRBJ2-7; TRBD2 matches 7 bases. The CDR3 is 14 amino acids. Unmatched junction bases numbered 10, after V lost 4 bases and J lost 6 bases. Germline lookup yields CDR1 SGHRS and CDR2 YFSETQ.

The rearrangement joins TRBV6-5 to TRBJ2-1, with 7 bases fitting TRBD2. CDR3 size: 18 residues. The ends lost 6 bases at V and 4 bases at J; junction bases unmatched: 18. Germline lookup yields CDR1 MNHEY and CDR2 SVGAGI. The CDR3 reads CASSPRGRTGGNYNEQFF. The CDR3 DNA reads TGTGCCAGCAGCCCCCGCGGACGGACGGGGGGTAATTACAATGAGCAGTTCTTC.

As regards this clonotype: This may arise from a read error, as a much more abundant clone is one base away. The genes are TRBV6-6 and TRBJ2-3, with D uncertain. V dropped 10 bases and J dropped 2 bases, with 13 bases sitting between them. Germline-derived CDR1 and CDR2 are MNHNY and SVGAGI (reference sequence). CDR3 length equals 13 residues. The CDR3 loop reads CATTMEYTDTQYF. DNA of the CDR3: TGTGCCACGACAATGGAATACACAGATACGCAGTATTTT.

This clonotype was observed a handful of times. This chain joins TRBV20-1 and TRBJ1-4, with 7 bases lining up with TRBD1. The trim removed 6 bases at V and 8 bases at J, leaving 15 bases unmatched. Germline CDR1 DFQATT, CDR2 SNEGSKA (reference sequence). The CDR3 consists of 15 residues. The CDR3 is CSAERNRGRNEKLFF. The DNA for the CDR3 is TGCAGTGCCGAGCGAAACAGGGGAAGAAACGAAAAACTGTTTTTT.

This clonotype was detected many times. The DNA of the CDR3 is TGTGCCACCTCCGGGACAGATTCCTACGAGCAGTACGTC. Protein sequence: CATSGTDSYEQYV. This chain links TRBV10-3 with TRBJ2-7, with 7 bases that match TRBD1. Germline-derived CDR1 and CDR2 are ENHRY and SYGVKD. V lost 10 bases, J lost 1 base, and 7 bases stayed unmatched. The CDR3 consists of 13 residues.

The CDR3 sequence: CASSLTADTEAFF. The CDR3 DNA reads TGTGCCAGCAGCTTGACGGCGGACACTGAAGCTTTCTTT. The J gene is TRBJ1-1, the V gene TRBV7-9; D remains ambiguous. Trimming removed 3 bases at V and 3 bases at J, with 8 bases between. Looked up from germline, CDR1 is SEHNR and CDR2 is FQNEAQ (reference sequence). The CDR3 covers 13 residues.

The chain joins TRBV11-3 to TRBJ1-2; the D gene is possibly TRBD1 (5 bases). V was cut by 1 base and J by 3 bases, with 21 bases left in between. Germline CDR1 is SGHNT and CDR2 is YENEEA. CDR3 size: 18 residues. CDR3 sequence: CASSLAPGQGGRDYGYTF. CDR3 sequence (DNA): TGTGCCAGCAGCTTAGCCCCTGGGCAGGGAGGCCGGGACTATGGCTACACCTTC.

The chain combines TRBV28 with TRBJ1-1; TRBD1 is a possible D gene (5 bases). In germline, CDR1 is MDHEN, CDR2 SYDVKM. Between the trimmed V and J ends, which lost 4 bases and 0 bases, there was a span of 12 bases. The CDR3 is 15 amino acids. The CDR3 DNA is TGTGCCAGCAGTTACCCTGACAGTTTGAACACTGAAGCTTTCTTT. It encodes CASSYPDSLNTEAFF.

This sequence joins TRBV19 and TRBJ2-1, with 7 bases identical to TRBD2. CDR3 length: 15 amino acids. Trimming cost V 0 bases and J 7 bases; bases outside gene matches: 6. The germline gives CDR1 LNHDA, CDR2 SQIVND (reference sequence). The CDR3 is CASSIDHSGGNEQFF. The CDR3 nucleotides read TGTGCCAGTAGTATAGATCATTCCGGGGGGAATGAGCAGTTCTTC.

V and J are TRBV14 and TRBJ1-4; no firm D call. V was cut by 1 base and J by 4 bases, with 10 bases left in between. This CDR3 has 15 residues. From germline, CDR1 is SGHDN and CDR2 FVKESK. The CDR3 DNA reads TGTGCCAGCAGCCAAGCCCGGGAAAATAATGAAAAACTGTTTTTT. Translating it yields CASSQARENNEKLFF. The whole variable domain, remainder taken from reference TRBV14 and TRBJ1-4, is EAGVTQFPSHSVIEKGQTVTLRCDPISGHDNLYWYRRVMGKEIKFLLHFVKESKQDESGMPNNRFLAERTGGTYSTLKVQPAELEDSGVYFCASSQARENNEKLFFGSGTQLSVL.

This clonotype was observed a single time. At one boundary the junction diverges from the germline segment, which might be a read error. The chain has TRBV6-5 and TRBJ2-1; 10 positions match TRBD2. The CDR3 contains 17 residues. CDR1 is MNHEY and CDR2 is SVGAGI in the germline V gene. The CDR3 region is CASSYSTLAGINNVQFF. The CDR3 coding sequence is TGTGCCAGCAGTTACTCGACACTAGCGGGGATTAACAATGTGCAGTTCTTC.